These 5 T cell receptor beta chains came from one sample sequenced in a study of T cell repertoires and HLA-DP antigens. Antigens of these TCRs are unknown. Here immunoSEQ multiplex PCR was the method, and the copy in TCRdb shows in-frame clones only, minus some. The sample shows roughly 110,000 clones, around 92% of them seen only once. The sequencing sample was made of CD4+ T cells from PBMCs. The receptors were gathered from a woman between 18 and 29 years old in good health and CMV-seronegative.

The chain joins TRBV27 to TRBJ2-5; the match to TRBD2 covers 9 bases. The V gene end was trimmed by 0 bases and the J gene end by 5 bases; junction bases not matched to a gene: 7. CDR3 size: 16 residues. The germline V gene encodes CDR1 MNHEY and CDR2 SMNVEV (reference sequence). The CDR3 reads CASSLSWPAGGETQYF. The CDR3 DNA sequence: TGTGCCAGCAGTTTATCGTGGCCAGCGGGAGGCGAGACCCAGTACTTC.

V is TRBV7-3 and J is TRBJ1-1; TRBD1 matches at 8 bases. CDR1 and CDR2 from the germline V gene are SGHTA and FQGTGA. V gave up 4 bases and J gave up 4 bases; unmatched junction bases: 5. The CDR3 consists of 14 residues. CDR3 nucleotide sequence: TGTGCCAGCAGCTCAGGGGGCAAGGGCACTGAAGCTTTCTTT. Its protein product is CASSSGGKGTEAFF.

This sequence joins TRBV7-2 and TRBJ1-2, with D perhaps TRBD1 (5 bases). V lost 3 bases and J lost 4, with 18 bases in between. This CDR3 comprises 16 residues. Germline CDR1 SGHTA, CDR2 FQGNSA. The CDR3 DNA sequence: TGTGCCAGCAGCTTGGTGGGGTTAGGACAAGTCTATGGCTACACCTTC. Protein: CASSLVGLGQVYGYTF.

The rearrangement uses TRBV5-6 and TRBJ2-7; 9 bases align to TRBD1. Germline V CDR1 and CDR2: SGHDT, YYEEEE. V lost 4 bases to trimming and J lost 4 bases; unmatched junction nucleotides: 6. The CDR3 totals 14 residues. This CDR3 reads CASSQWDRDYEQYV. The CDR3, as DNA: TGTGCCAGCAGCCAATGGGACAGGGATTACGAGCAGTACGTC.

Only one count was recorded for this clone. The chain links TRBV5-1 to TRBJ2-1; 7 nucleotides match TRBD2. The CDR3 length is 16 residues. Unmatched junction bases numbered 10, after V lost 3 bases and J lost 4 bases. Germline values: CDR1 SGHRS, CDR2 YFSETQ. CDR3 amino acids: CASSWDLGGKYNEQFF. The CDR3, as DNA: TGCGCCAGCAGCTGGGACTTGGGAGGGAAATACAATGAGCAGTTCTTC.